The clone carrying this T cell receptor (beta chain) came up a few times. The antigen is undetermined. The data derive from a study of cytomegalovirus exposure and HLA in healthy donors. Germline V gene sequence: CDR1 SGHTA, CDR2 FQGTGA. The CDR3 runs to 13 residues. Trimming removed 4 bases from V and 1 base from J, with 7 bases in between. The study ran its PCR with 60 Vbeta and 13 Jbeta primers. Profiled with immunoSEQ multiplex PCR; TCRdb holds only in-frame clones, not every one. The sample lists some 140,000 clones, around nine tenths occurring once. Findings and limits, study-wide: Excluded: some indistinguishable V segments such as TRBV6-2 and TRBV6-3. Among TCR beta chains of equal frequency, HLA-associated ones were more clonally expanded in a later analysis.

This TCR was sampled from a woman in her thirties in good health and CMV-seronegative. The source material was PBMCs. The chain recombines TRBV7-3 with TRBJ1-1, with D maybe TRBD1 (5 bases). The CDR3 DNA sequence: TGTGCCAGCAGCTATCAGGGGAACACTGAAGCTTTCTTT. Amino acids: CASSYQGNTEAFF. Full variable domain (rest looked up from reference TRBV7-3 and TRBJ1-1): GAGVSQTPSNKVTEKGKYVELRCDPISGHTALYWYRQSLGQGPEFLIYFQGTGAADDSGLPNDRFFAVRPEGSVSTLKIQRTERGDSAVYLCASSYQGNTEAFFGQGTRLTVV.